This TCR beta chain was sequenced in a study of T-cell memory formation after mild COVID-19. At the level of the study: TCR clusters largely stayed donor specific.

Study outcomes and limitations: For contracting clones, CD4+ ones sat mainly in CM and EM, CD8+ in EMRA. For second-wave clones that peaked at day 37, SARS-CoV-2 specificity went unverified.

This clonotype was observed a few times. Its specificity is unknown. This CDR3 is 14 amino acids long. Trimming removed 3 bases from V and 10 bases from J; junction bases left unmatched: 5. Using constant-segment primers, 5'RACE produced TCR alpha and TCR beta cDNA libraries carrying sample barcodes and UMIs. TCRdb re-called the 5' RACE reads through MiXCR, storing one row per CDR3 protein. Here the sample spans 110,000 to 150,000 distinct CDR3 sequences, 20% to 25% being singletons. Material: PBMCs or a T cell subset sorted from them (not recorded which). The receptor's source is an adult woman who had mild COVID-19 (a few samples of this study predate the infection). Cell type and time point are not known. The rearrangement joins TRBV12-3 or TRBV12-4 to TRBJ1-6, with 8 bases lining up with TRBD1. The CDR3: CASSFQGARSPLHF. In nucleotides, the CDR3 is TGTGCCAGCAGTTTCCAGGGGGCGCGGTCACCCCTCCACTTT.